The sequence of this TCR beta chain was determined in a study of T cell repertoires in cytomegalovirus infection. Overall study context: Signatures in public TCR beta sequences pointed to both CMV infection and matching HLA type.

The study's findings and limits: Dominating the ex vivo response were HLA-C-restricted CMV-specific TCR beta clonotypes. Carriers of CMV and the relevant HLA type were discriminated by public TCR beta frequency.

A remark on this clonotype: Antigen specificity is unknown.

Germline V gene data show CDR1 as ENHRY and CDR2 as SYGVKD. V was clipped by 7 bases and J by 0 bases, with 13 bases between them. The CDR3 is 15 amino acids. TCRdb processed the reads anew with MiXCR; each CDR3 protein has one entry. The sample records about 600,000 distinct CDR3 sequences, 24% being singletons. What was sequenced was CD8+ T cells from PBMCs. The TCR originated in a human donor in good health (CMV status not recorded). Some clones in this sample may be carry-over from other donors' samples. This rearrangement joins TRBV10-3 to TRBJ1-3; D is unresolved. CDR3 DNA sequence: TGTGCCATCAACCTAGGACGGTACTCTGGAAACACCATATATTTT. This gives the protein CAINLGRYSGNTIYF.